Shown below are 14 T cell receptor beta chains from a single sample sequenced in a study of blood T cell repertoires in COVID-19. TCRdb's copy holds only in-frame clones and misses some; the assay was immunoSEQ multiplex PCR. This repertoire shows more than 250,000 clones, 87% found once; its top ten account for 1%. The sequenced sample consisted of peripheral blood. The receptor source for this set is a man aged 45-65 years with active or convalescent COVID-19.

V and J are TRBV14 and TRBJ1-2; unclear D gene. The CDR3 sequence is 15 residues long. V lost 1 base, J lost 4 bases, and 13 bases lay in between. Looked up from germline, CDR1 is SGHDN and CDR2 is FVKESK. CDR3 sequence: CASSQGNRVLYGYTF. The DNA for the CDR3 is TGTGCCAGCAGCCAAGGAAATCGGGTCCTCTATGGCTACACCTTC.

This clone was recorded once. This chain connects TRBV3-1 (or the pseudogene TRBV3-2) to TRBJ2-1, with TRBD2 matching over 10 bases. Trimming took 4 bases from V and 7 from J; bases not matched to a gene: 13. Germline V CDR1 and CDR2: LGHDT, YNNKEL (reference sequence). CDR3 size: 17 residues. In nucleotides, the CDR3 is TGTGCCAGCAGCCCCGTCGTTACTAGCGGGATTGTGAATGAGCAGTTCTTC. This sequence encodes CASSPVVTSGIVNEQFF.

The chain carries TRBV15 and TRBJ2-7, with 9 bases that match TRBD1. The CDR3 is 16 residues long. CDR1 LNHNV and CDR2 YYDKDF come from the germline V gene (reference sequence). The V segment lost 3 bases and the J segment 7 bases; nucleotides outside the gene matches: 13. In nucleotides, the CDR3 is TGTGCCACCAGCAGGGAACCGGGACAGGGCGTTGGGGAGCAGTACTTC. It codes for CATSREPGQGVGEQYF.

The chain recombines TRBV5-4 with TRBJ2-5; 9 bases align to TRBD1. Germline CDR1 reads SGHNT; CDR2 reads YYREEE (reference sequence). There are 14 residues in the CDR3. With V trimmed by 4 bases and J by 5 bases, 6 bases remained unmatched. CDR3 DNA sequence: TGTGCCAGCAGCCTACGGACAGGGGCCGAGACCCAGTACTTC. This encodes CASSLRTGAETQYF.

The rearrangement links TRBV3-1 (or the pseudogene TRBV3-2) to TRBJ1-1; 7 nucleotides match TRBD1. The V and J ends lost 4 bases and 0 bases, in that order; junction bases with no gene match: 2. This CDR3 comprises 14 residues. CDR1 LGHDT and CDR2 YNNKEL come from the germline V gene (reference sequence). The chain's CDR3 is CASSRDSMNTEAFF. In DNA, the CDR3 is TGTGCCAGCAGCCGGGACAGTATGAACACTGAAGCTTTCTTT.

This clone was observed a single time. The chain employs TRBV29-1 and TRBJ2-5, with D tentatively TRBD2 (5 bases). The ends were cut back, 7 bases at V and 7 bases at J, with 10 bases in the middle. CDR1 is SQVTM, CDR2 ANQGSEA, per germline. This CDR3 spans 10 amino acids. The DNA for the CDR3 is TGCAGCGCCTCCGAGGGGACCCAGTACTTC. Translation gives CSASEGTQYF.

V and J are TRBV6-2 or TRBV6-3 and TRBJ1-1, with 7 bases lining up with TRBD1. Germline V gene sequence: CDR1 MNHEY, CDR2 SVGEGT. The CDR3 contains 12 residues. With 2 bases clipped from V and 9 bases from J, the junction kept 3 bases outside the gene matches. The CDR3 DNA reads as TGTGCCAGCAGTTACGGGGACAGAAAAGCTTTCTTT. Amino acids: CASSYGDRKAFF.

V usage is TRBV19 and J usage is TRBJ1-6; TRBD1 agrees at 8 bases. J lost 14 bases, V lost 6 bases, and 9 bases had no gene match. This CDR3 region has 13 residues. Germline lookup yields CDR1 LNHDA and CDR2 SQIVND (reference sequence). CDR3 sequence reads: CASSPQTGATLHF. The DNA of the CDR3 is TGTGCCAGTAGCCCTCAGACAGGGGCTACCCTCCACTTT. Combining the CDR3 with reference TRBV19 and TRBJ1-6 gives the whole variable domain DGGITQSPKYLFRKEGQNVTLSCEQNLNHDAMYWYRQDPGQGLRLIYYSQIVNDFQKGDIAEGYSVSREKKESFPLTVTSAQKNPTAFYLCASSPQTGATLHFGNGTRLTVT.

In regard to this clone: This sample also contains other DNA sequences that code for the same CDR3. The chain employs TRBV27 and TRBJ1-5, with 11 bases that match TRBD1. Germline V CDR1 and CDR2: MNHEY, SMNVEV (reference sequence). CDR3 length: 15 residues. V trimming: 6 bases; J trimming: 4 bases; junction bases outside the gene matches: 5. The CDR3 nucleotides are TGTGCCAGCAGACCCGGGACAGGGGGAAATCAGCCCCAGCATTTT. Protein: CASRPGTGGNQPQHF.

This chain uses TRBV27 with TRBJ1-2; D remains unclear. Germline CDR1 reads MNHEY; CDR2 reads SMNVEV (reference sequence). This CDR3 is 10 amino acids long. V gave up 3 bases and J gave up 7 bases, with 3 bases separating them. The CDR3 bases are TGTGCCAGCAGTTTTATTGGCTACACCTTC. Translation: CASSFIGYTF.

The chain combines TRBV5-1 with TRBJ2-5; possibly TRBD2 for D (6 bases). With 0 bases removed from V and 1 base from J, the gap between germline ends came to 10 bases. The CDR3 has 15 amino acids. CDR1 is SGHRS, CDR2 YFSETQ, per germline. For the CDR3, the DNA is TGCGCCAGCAGCTTGGATTCGGGGGTCCAAGAGACCCAGTACTTC. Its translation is CASSLDSGVQETQYF.

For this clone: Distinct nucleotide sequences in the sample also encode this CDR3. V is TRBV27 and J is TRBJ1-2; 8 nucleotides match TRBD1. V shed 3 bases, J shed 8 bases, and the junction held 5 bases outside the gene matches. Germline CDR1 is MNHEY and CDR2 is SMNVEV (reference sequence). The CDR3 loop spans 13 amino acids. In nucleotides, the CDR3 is TGTGCCAGCAGTTTGCAGGGGGCGGGAGGCTACACCTTC. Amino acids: CASSLQGAGGYTF.

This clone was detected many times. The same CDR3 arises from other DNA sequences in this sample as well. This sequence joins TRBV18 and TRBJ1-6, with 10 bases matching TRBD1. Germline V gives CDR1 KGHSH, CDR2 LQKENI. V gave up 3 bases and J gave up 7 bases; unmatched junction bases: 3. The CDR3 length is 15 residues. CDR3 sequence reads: CASSPPGQGNSPLHF. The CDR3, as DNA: TGTGCCAGCTCACCGCCGGGACAGGGGAATTCACCCCTCCACTTT.

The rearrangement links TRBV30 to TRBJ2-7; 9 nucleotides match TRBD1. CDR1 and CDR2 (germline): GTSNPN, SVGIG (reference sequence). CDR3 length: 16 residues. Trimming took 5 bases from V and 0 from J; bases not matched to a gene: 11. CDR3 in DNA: TGTGCCTGGCACTCAGACAGGGGGACGAGCTCCTACGAGCAGTACTTC. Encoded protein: CAWHSDRGTSSYEQYF.